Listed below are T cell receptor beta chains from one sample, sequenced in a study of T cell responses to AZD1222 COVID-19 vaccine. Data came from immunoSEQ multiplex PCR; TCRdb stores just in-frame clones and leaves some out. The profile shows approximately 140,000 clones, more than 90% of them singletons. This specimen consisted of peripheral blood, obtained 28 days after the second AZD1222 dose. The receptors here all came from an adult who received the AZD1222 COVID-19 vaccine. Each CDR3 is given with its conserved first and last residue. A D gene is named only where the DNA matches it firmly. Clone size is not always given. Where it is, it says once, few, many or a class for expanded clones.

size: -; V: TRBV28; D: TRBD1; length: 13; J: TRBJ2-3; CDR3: CANRGRSTDTQYF; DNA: TGTGCCAACAGGGGGAGAAGCACAGATACGCAGTATTTT
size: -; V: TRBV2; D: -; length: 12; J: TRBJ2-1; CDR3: CASSVLPEGAFF; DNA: TGTGCCAGCAGTGTACTTCCCGAGGGTGCGTTCTTC
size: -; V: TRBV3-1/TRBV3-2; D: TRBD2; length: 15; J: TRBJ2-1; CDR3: CASSQDSGSPNEQFF; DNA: TGTGCCAGCAGCCAAGATAGCGGGAGTCCCAATGAGCAGTTCTTC
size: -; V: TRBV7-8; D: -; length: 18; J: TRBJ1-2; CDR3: CASSLMRGTTDSNYGYTF; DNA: TGTGCCAGCAGCTTAATGAGAGGGACAACGGACTCTAACTATGGCTACACCTTC
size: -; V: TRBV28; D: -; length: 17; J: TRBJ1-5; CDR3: CASSLSVGQGYNQPQHF; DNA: TGTGCCAGCAGTTTATCGGTAGGGCAGGGTTACAATCAGCCCCAGCATTTT
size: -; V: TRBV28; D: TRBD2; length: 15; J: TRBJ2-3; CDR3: CASSVSGRAGDTQYF; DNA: TGTGCCAGCTCGGTTAGCGGGAGGGCCGGGGATACGCAGTATTTT
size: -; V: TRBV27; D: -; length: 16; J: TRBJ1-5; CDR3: CASSLSRTVPNQPQHF; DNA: TGTGCCAGCAGTTTATCGCGGACGGTACCGAATCAGCCCCAGCATTTT
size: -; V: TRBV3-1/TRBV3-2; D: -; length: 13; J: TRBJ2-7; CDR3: CASSRNELYEQYF; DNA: TGTGCCAGCAGCCGGAACGAGCTTTACGAGCAGTACTTC
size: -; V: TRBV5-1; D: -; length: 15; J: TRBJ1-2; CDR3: CASSLEATLEDGYTF; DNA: TGCGCCAGCAGCTTGGAGGCGACCCTAGAAGATGGCTACACCTTC
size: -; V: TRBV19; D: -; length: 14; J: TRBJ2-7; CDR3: CASSRTIKDYEQYF; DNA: TGTGCCAGTAGTAGGACTATCAAAGACTACGAGCAGTACTTC
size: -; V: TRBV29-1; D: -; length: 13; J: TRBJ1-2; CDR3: CSVTGSNFFGYTF; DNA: TGCAGCGTCACAGGGTCGAATTTCTTCGGCTACACCTTC
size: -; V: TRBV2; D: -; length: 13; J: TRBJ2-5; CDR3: CASSAILQETQYF; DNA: TGTGCCAGCAGTGCAATACTCCAAGAGACCCAGTACTTC
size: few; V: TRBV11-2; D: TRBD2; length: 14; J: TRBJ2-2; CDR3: CASSPEAGTLELFF; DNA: TGTGCCAGCAGCCCCGAAGCGGGAACGCTGGAGCTGTTTTTT
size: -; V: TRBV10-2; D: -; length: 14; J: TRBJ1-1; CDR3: CASSVAGKDTEAFF; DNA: TGCGCCAGCAGTGTGGCAGGGAAGGACACTGAAGCTTTCTTT
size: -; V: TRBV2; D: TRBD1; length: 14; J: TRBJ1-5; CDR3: CASSPEGAEQPQHF; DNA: TGTGCCAGCAGTCCCGAGGGGGCAGAACAGCCCCAGCATTTT
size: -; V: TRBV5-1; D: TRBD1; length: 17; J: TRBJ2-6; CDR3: CASSTGQVSSGANVLTF; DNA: TGCGCCAGCAGCACGGGACAGGTCTCCTCTGGGGCCAACGTCCTGACTTTC
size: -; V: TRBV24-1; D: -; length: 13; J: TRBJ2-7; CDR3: CATSDLHGREQYF; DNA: TGTGCCACCAGTGATTTGCATGGGAGGGAGCAGTACTTC
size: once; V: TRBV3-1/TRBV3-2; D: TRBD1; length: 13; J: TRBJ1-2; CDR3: CANGGQGCYGYTF; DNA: TGTGCCAACGGGGGACAGGGTTGCTATGGCTACACCTTC
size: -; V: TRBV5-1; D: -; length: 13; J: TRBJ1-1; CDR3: CASSLVANTEAFF; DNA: TGCGCCAGCAGCTTGGTCGCGAACACTGAAGCTTTCTTT
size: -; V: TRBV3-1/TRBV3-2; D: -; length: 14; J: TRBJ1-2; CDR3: CASSPREGCYGYTF; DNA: TGTGCCAGCAGCCCTCGTGAGGGGTGCTATGGCTACACCTTC
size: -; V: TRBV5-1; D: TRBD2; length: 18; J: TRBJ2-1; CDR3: CASSLAIGAGGPHNEQFF; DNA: TGCGCCAGCAGCTTGGCCATAGGGGCGGGAGGGCCGCACAATGAGCAGTTCTTC
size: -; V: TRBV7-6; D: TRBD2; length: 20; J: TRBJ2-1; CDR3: CASSPAGPLAGLAKYNEQFF; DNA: TGTGCCAGCAGCCCTGCGGGACCACTAGCGGGACTTGCTAAATACAATGAGCAGTTCTTC
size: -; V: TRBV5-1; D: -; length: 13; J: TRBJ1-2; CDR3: CASSLERHYGYTF; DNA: TGCGCCAGCAGCTTGGAACGGCACTATGGCTACACCTTC
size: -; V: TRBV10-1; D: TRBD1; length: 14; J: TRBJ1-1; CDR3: CASSDTGGNTEAFF; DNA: TGCGCCAGCAGTGATACAGGGGGGAACACTGAAGCTTTCTTT
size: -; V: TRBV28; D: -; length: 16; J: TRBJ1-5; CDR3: CASIEDRAHIGQPQHF; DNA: TGTGCCAGCATCGAGGACAGAGCCCACATCGGTCAGCCCCAGCATTTT
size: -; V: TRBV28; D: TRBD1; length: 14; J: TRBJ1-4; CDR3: CASRGTGVDEKLFF; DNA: TGTGCCAGCAGGGGGACAGGGGTGGATGAAAAACTGTTTTTT
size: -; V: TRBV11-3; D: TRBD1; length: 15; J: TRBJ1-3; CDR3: CASSAGQGYGNTIYF; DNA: TGTGCCAGCAGCGCGGGACAGGGGTATGGAAACACCATATATTTT
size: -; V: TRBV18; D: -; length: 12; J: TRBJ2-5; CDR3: CASSPLEKTQYF; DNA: TGTGCCAGCTCACCGCTAGAAAAGACCCAGTACTTC
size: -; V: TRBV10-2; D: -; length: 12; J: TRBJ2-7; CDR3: CASSQGSYEQYF; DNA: TGCGCCAGCAGCCAGGGCTCCTACGAGCAGTACTTC
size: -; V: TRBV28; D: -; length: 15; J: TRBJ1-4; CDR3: CASSSSSDTNEKLFF; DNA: TGTGCCAGCAGTTCCTCATCAGACACGAATGAAAAACTGTTTTTT
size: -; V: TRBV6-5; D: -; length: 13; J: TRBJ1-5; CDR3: CATTQGPHQPQHF; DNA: TGTGCCACCACACAGGGACCCCATCAGCCCCAGCATTTT
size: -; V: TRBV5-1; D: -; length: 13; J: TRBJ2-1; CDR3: CASIVGRANEQFF; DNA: TGCGCCAGCATCGTGGGACGTGCCAATGAGCAGTTCTTC
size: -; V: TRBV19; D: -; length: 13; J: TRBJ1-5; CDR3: CASIGFGNQPQHF; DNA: TGTGCCAGTATAGGGTTCGGCAATCAGCCCCAGCATTTT
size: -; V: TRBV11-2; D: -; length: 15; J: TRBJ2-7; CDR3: CASSLDQGNRYEQYF; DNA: TGTGCCAGCAGCTTAGATCAGGGCAATCGCTACGAGCAGTACTTC
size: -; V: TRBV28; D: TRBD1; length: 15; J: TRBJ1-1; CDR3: CASSFPDRGPTEAFF; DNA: TGTGCCAGCAGTTTCCCGGACAGGGGGCCCACTGAAGCTTTCTTT
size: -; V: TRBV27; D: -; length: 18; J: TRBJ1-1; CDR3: CASSLEPKQGLSITEAFF; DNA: TGTGCCAGCAGTTTAGAGCCCAAACAGGGTCTTAGTATAACTGAAGCTTTCTTT
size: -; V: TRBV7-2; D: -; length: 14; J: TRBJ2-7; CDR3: CASSPKGGSYEQYF; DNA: TGTGCCAGCAGCCCTAAGGGGGGCTCCTACGAGCAGTACTTC
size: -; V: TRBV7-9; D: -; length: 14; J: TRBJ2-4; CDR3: CASSLKASGGIQYF; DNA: TGTGCCAGCAGCTTAAAGGCCAGTGGGGGTATTCAGTACTTC
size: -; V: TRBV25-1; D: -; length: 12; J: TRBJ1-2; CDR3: CASSETPNGYTF; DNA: TGTGCCAGCAGTGAGACGCCAAATGGCTACACCTTC
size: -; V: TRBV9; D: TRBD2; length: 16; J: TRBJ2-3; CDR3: CASSVRRGRDTDTQYF; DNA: TGTGCCAGCAGCGTAAGGCGCGGGAGAGATACAGATACGCAGTATTTT
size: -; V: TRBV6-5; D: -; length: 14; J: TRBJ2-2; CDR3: CASSRNTNTGELFF; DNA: TGTGCCAGCAGCCGGAATACTAACACCGGGGAGCTGTTTTTT
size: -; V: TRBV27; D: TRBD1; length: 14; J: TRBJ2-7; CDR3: CASSLGQGAYEQYF; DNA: TGTGCCAGCAGTCTCGGACAGGGGGCCTACGAGCAGTACTTC
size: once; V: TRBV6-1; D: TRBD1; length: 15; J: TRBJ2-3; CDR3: CASSERGPPADTQYF; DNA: TGTGCCAGCAGTGAAAGGGGGCCCCCGGCAGATACGCAGTATTTT
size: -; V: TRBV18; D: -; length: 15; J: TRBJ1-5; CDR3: CASSPVSGGNQPQHF; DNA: TGTGCCAGCTCACCCGTATCCGGGGGCAATCAGCCCCAGCATTTT
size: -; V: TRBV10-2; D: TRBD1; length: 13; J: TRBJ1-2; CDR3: CASSEDRGTLSTF; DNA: TGCGCCAGCAGTGAGGACAGGGGCACCTTAAGCACCTTC
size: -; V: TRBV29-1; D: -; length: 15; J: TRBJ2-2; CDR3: CSVERPGWDTGELFF; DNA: TGCAGCGTTGAAAGGCCAGGGTGGGACACCGGGGAGCTGTTTTTT
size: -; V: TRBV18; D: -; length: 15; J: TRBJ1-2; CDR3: CASSPTEGRTYGYTF; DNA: TGTGCCAGCTCACCGACCGAGGGGCGGACCTATGGCTACACCTTC